The 2 T cell receptor beta chains in this list originate from one sample, sequenced in a study of human T cells and chemical hapten exposure. Specified time point: patch test 1, 2 weeks after DPC sensitization. Treatment of the sample: therapeutic diphenylcyclopropenone sensitization with weekly scalp DPC. One entry per CDR3 protein, called by TCRdb with MiXCR from the RACE reads. This table holds about 340,000 distinct CDR3 sequences, approximately 6.3% found once. The material was whole blood, obtained in connection with sensitization to the hapten diphenylcyclopropenone (DPC). These receptors originate from a woman younger than 30 with alopecia areata. Some clones in this sample may be carry-over from other donors' samples.

This clonotype was recorded at least ten times. The J gene is TRBJ1-5, the V gene TRBV6-2 or TRBV6-3, with 8 nucleotides matching TRBD1. The CDR3 has 13 residues. The junction had 1 base not matched to a gene; V was cut back by 5 bases and J by 4 bases. Germline V gene data show CDR1 as MNHEY and CDR2 as SVGEGT. The CDR3, as DNA: TGTGCCAGCAGTAGGACAGGGAATCAGCCCCAGCATTTT. Its protein is CASSRTGNQPQHF.

The chain couples TRBV5-5 to TRBJ1-4; D uncertain. With 0 bases removed from V and 0 bases from J, the gap between germline ends came to 6 bases. The CDR3 runs 15 residues. Germline V gene lookup returns CDR1 SGHKS and CDR2 YYEKEE (reference sequence). CDR3 sequence reads: CASSLVVTTNEKLFF. CDR3 in DNA: TGTGCCAGCAGCTTGGTCGTGACAACTAATGAAAAACTGTTTTTT.